This passage covers 16 T cell receptor beta chains from one sample sequenced in a study of T cells after somatic rescue of genetic block. Here immunoSEQ multiplex PCR was the method, and the copy in TCRdb shows in-frame clones only, minus some. The sample consists of about 88,000 clones, approximately 90% of them appearing once. The sample was peripheral blood mononuclear cells (PBMCs). These receptors were collected from a woman younger than 35.

The chain recombines TRBV4-1 with TRBJ2-1; D is unclear. There are 15 residues in the CDR3. V was clipped by 1 base and J by 4 bases, with 11 bases between them. In germline, CDR1 is MGHRA, CDR2 YSYEKL. DNA for the CDR3: TGCGCCAGCAGCCAAGTGGGATCCATTTACAATGAGCAGTTCTTC. Amino acids: CASSQVGSIYNEQFF.

The rearrangement uses TRBV28 and TRBJ1-1, with D uncertain. The CDR3 spans 14 residues. V lost 7 bases to trimming and J lost 4 bases, with 16 bases between them. Germline V gene data show CDR1 as MDHEN and CDR2 as SYDVKM. The CDR3 sequence is CASTLTRRTTEAFF. The CDR3 bases are TGTGCCAGCACCCTTACCCGGCGGACCACTGAAGCTTTCTTT. The full variable domain, rest sourced from reference TRBV28 and TRBJ1-1, is DVKVTQSSRYLVKRTGEKVFLECVQDMDHENMFWYRQDPGLGLRLIYFSYDVKMKEKGDIPEGYSVSREKKERFSLILESASTNQTSMYLCASTLTRRTTEAFFGQGTRLTVV.

The chain links TRBV19 to TRBJ1-1; D call uncertain. Germline-derived CDR1 and CDR2 are LNHDA and SQIVND (reference sequence). The CDR3 loop spans 14 amino acids. Trimming removed 6 bases from V and 5 bases from J, with 16 bases in between. This CDR3 reads CASRASRIQTEAFF. The CDR3 DNA follows: TGTGCCAGTAGGGCCAGCCGGATCCAAACTGAAGCTTTCTTT.

This clone has just one count. V usage is TRBV27 and J usage is TRBJ2-1; 10 positions agree with TRBD2. The CDR3 is 14 residues long. The trim removed 2 bases at V and 6 bases at J, leaving 1 base unmatched. The germline CDR1 and CDR2 sequences are MNHEY and SMNVEV (reference sequence). The DNA for the CDR3 is TGTGCCAGCAGTTTAAGCGGGAGGGCCAATGAGCAGTTCTTC. Amino acid sequence: CASSLSGRANEQFF.

CDR3 in amino acids: CATQEQREGGNEQFF. In DNA, the CDR3 is TGTGCCACCCAAGAGCAGCGGGAGGGGGGCAATGAGCAGTTCTTC. The chain combines TRBV15 with TRBJ2-1; 10 bases match TRBD2. The V gene end was trimmed by 8 bases and the J gene end by 6 bases; junction bases not matched to a gene: 10. Germline V gives CDR1 LNHNV, CDR2 YYDKDF (reference sequence). CDR3 size: 15 residues.

A single count supports this clone. J is TRBJ2-7 and V is TRBV4-2; 10 nucleotides line up with TRBD2. The CDR3 consists of 15 residues. Unmatched junction bases numbered 3, after V lost 2 bases and J lost 2 bases. Germline V gene data show CDR1 as LGHNA and CDR2 as YNFKEQ. The chain's CDR3 is CASSQSLAGAYEQYF. In DNA form, the CDR3 reads TGTGCCAGCAGCCAATCCCTAGCGGGAGCCTACGAGCAGTACTTC.

This rearrangement joins TRBV28 to TRBJ1-2, with 7 bases aligning to TRBD1. V dropped 6 bases and J dropped 2; count of bases not matched to a gene: 6. The CDR3 runs 14 residues. Germline assignment: CDR1 MDHEN and CDR2 SYDVKM. CDR3 bases: TGTGCCAGCAGCCCCCTGACAGGGAACTATGGCTACACCTTC. As protein: CASSPLTGNYGYTF.

The CDR3 region has the DNA TGTGCCAGCAGTGACTCGGGGACTAGCGGGGATGAGCAGTTCTTC. Its protein product is CASSDSGTSGDEQFF. The J gene is TRBJ2-1, the V gene TRBV6-4; 13 bases agree with TRBD2. Germline V gene sequence: CDR1 MRHNA, CDR2 SNTAGT. This CDR3 has 15 residues. J lost 8 bases, V lost 0 bases, and 1 base had no gene match.

The chain couples TRBV10-3 to TRBJ2-6, with D tentatively TRBD1 (5 bases). CDR1 and CDR2 from the germline V gene are ENHRY and SYGVKD. This CDR3 comprises 15 residues. The V gene lost 2 bases and the J gene lost 3 bases, with 8 bases spanning the gap. The CDR3 DNA reads as TGTGCCATCAGTGAGCAGGGCTTTGGGGCCAACGTCCTGACTTTC. Translated, it gives CAISEQGFGANVLTF.

The chain uses TRBV18 and TRBJ1-1, with TRBD1 identical over 10 bases. The CDR3 sequence is 15 residues long. Germline CDR1 KGHSH, CDR2 LQKENI. With 2 bases clipped from V and 5 bases from J, the junction kept 5 bases outside the gene matches. CDR3 sequence reads: CASSPGTGVKTEAFF. The CDR3 nucleotides read TGTGCCAGCTCACCAGGGACAGGGGTTAAGACTGAAGCTTTCTTT.

The chain employs TRBV28 and TRBJ2-7, with TRBD2 as a possible D gene (6 bases). Trimming shortened V by 5 bases and J by 2 bases, and 25 bases separated the two germline ends. CDR3 length equals 18 residues. In germline, CDR1 is MDHEN, CDR2 SYDVKM. The DNA of the CDR3 is TGTGCCAGCAGTCCCCGGACGTTAGGGGAGGCCAGACCCTACGAGCAGTACTTC. Residues: CASSPRTLGEARPYEQYF.

V gene TRBV7-2 combines with J gene TRBJ1-5; unclear D gene. V shed 5 bases and J shed 2 bases, with 13 bases lying between them. The CDR3 contains 15 residues. CDR1 and CDR2 (germline): SGHTA, FQGNSA. CDR3 in DNA: TGTGCCAGCAGCGGACGTAGCGGGGGCAATCAGCCCCAGCATTTT. Translation: CASSGRSGGNQPQHF.

V gene TRBV18 combines with J gene TRBJ2-7; 10 bases line up with TRBD2. The V gene end was trimmed by 3 bases and the J gene end by 3 bases; junction bases not matched to a gene: 5. The CDR3 consists of 15 residues. The V gene's germline CDR1 is KGHSH and CDR2 LQKENI. CDR3 amino acids: CASSPRTSGNYEQYF. The CDR3 DNA reads as TGTGCCAGCTCACCTCGGACTAGCGGCAACTACGAGCAGTACTTC.

The V and J genes are TRBV4-3 and TRBJ1-4; 10 nucleotides line up with TRBD1. The junction had 6 bases not matched to a gene; V was cut back by 0 bases and J by 8 bases. From germline, CDR1 is LGHNA and CDR2 YSLEER. The CDR3 runs 16 residues. CDR3 residues: CASSQDGTGVLEKLFF. CDR3 DNA sequence: TGCGCCAGCAGCCAAGATGGGACAGGGGTGTTAGAAAAACTGTTTTTT.

This sequence joins TRBV4-2 and TRBJ2-5; no clear D gene. This CDR3 has 18 residues. V lost 0 bases, J lost 1 base, and 18 bases lay in between. From germline, CDR1 is LGHNA and CDR2 YNFKEQ. The CDR3 DNA is TGTGCCAGCAGCCAAGATCCCCACCAACTTAGGGCCCAAGAGACCCAGTACTTC. This sequence encodes CASSQDPHQLRAQETQYF.

The V and J genes are TRBV19 and TRBJ2-4; 7 nucleotides match TRBD1. This CDR3 spans 13 amino acids. The junction had 5 bases not matched to a gene; V was cut back by 6 bases and J by 6 bases. Germline V gene sequence: CDR1 LNHDA, CDR2 SQIVND (reference sequence). Here the CDR3 reads CASRQGQTNIQYF. In nucleotides, the CDR3 is TGTGCCAGTAGACAGGGACAGACAAACATTCAGTACTTC.